This TCR beta chain came from a study of CD8 T cells in Susac syndrome. Reverse transcription of 0.5 to 1 ug RNA was performed with random hexamers. TCRdb re-derived calls from the immunoSEQ multiplex PCR reads in MiXCR, one entry per CDR3 protein. The data contain about 400,000 distinct CDR3 sequences, 75% to 90% of them singletons. V lost 5 bases to trimming and J lost 7 bases; unmatched junction nucleotides: 12. The CDR3 runs to 16 residues. Per the germline V gene, CDR1 is SGHTA and CDR2 is FQGNSA. The study used treatment-naive patients who had stable or active relapsing-remitting disease as multiple sclerosis controls. The authors negatively isolated CD8+ and CD4+ T cells and FACS-enriched TEMRA cells.

The V gene is TRBV7-2, the J gene TRBJ2-1; 9 nucleotides agree with TRBD2. The sample consisted of CD8+ T cells from PBMCs. This clonotype originated in a human donor with multiple sclerosis. Here the CDR3 DNA reads TGTGCCAGCAGCCCCCCAGCAGCGGGAGGTTTTAATGAGCAGTTCTTC. Translation: CASSPPAAGGFNEQFF. Looking up the rest from reference TRBV7-2 and TRBJ2-1 gives the full variable domain: GAGVSQSPSNKVTEKGKDVELRCDPISGHTALYWYRQSLGQGLEFLIYFQGNSAPDKSGLPSDRFSAERTGGSVSTLTIQRTQQEDSAVYLCASSPPAAGGFNEQFFGPGTRLTVL.